These 16 T cell receptor beta chains originate from one sample sequenced in a study of T cell repertoires in cytomegalovirus infection. MiXCR was run by TCRdb on the reads, yielding one entry per CDR3 protein. The sample has some 400,000 distinct CDR3 sequences, 31% seen once. The sample consisted of PBMCs. These receptors came from a human donor in good health (CMV status not recorded). Some clones in this sample may be carry-over from other donors' samples.

The J gene is TRBJ1-2, the V gene TRBV6-1; TRBD1 matches at 10 bases. Germline lookup yields CDR1 MNHNS and CDR2 SASEGT. This CDR3 is built from 14 residues. The V and J ends lost 10 bases and 8 bases, in that order; junction bases with no gene match: 13. The CDR3: CATSLTGTGEGYTF. DNA of the CDR3: TGTGCCACCAGCCTAACGGGGACAGGGGAAGGCTACACCTTC.

This chain uses TRBV28 with TRBJ1-1, with 8 positions matching TRBD1. The CDR3 contains 12 residues. Germline V gene data show CDR1 as MDHEN and CDR2 as SYDVKM. After removal of 4 bases from V and 8 bases from J, the junction contained 3 bases not matched to a gene. CDR3 sequence reads: CASSYRTGEAFF. In DNA form, the CDR3 reads TGTGCCAGCAGTTACCGGACAGGGGAAGCTTTCTTT.

Many counts were recorded for this clonotype. The chain couples TRBV7-2 to TRBJ2-7; possibly TRBD1 for D (5 bases). The V gene lost 1 base and the J gene lost 3 bases, with 19 bases spanning the gap. The CDR3 is made up of 17 amino acids. CDR1 SGHTA and CDR2 FQGNSA come from the germline V gene. This chain's CDR3 is CASSLVLLGPLRYEQYF. The CDR3 DNA reads TGTGCCAGCAGCTTAGTTTTGTTGGGGCCCCTCCGCTACGAGCAGTACTTC.

This clonotype showed up just a few times. The chain employs TRBV7-9 and TRBJ1-2; 8 nucleotides align to TRBD1. Germline lookup yields CDR1 SEHNR and CDR2 FQNEAQ (reference sequence). This CDR3 spans 15 amino acids. V shed 5 bases, J shed 3 bases, and the junction held 8 bases outside the gene matches. In DNA, the CDR3 is TGTGCCAGCAGCACCCGGACAGGGTTTGACTATGGCTACACCTTC. Its protein product is CASSTRTGFDYGYTF. The full variable domain, completed using reference TRBV7-9 and TRBJ1-2, is DTGVSQNPRHKITKRGQNVTFRCDPISEHNRLYWYRQTLGQGPEFLTYFQNEAQLEKSRLLSDRFSAERPKGSFSTLEIQRTEQGDSAMYLCASSTRTGFDYGYTFGSGTRLTVV.

This clonotype has more than one count but fewer than ten. V is TRBV20-1 and J is TRBJ2-7; TRBD2 matches at 8 bases. The V gene's germline CDR1 is DFQATT and CDR2 SNEGSKA (reference sequence). V trimming: 5 bases; J trimming: 0 bases; junction bases outside the gene matches: 3. The CDR3 has 13 residues. The CDR3 spells CSAESGSSYEQYF. The CDR3 coding sequence is TGCAGTGCTGAAAGCGGGAGCTCCTACGAGCAGTACTTC.

The CDR3 DNA follows: TGTGCCATCAGCGAAGTGACGGGGAATTCACCCCTCCACTTT. Its translation: CAISEVTGNSPLHF. The J gene is TRBJ1-6, the V gene TRBV10-3; D remains unclear. The germline V gene encodes CDR1 ENHRY and CDR2 SYGVKD. The V gene lost 6 bases and the J gene lost 7 bases, with 13 bases spanning the gap. This CDR3 is built from 14 residues.

This clonotype was observed many times. This chain links TRBV28 with TRBJ2-7; maybe TRBD2 (6 bases). The CDR3 totals 14 residues. V lost 7 bases and J 0 bases, leaving 13 bases between the germline ends. The V gene's germline CDR1 is MDHEN and CDR2 SYDVKM. Here the CDR3 reads CASIPGRSSYEQYF. The CDR3 coding sequence is TGTGCCAGCATTCCGGGGAGGAGCTCCTACGAGCAGTACTTC.

This clonotype was recorded at least ten times. This sequence joins TRBV6-2 or TRBV6-3 and TRBJ1-1, with 10 bases aligning to TRBD1. CDR1 MNHEY and CDR2 SVGEGT come from the germline V gene. CDR3 length: 16 residues. Trimming at V came to 2 bases and at J to 8 bases, leaving 11 bases not matched to a gene. CDR3 bases: TGTGCCAGCAGTTACCCGGGACAGGGGTCACCCGCGGAAGCTTTCTTT. This gives the protein CASSYPGQGSPAEAFF.

This clonotype has just one count. DNA for the CDR3: TGTGCCAGCAGTTACATACCGGTGGGCTATGGCTACACCTTC. It yields the protein CASSYIPVGYGYTF. The rearrangement joins TRBV6-5 to TRBJ1-2; no clear D gene. The germline V gene encodes CDR1 MNHEY and CDR2 SVGAGI. CDR3 size: 14 residues. Trimming removed 2 bases from V and 4 bases from J, with 11 bases in between.

The chain employs TRBV5-1 and TRBJ2-5; unclear D gene. CDR1 is SGHRS and CDR2 is YFSETQ in the germline V gene. This CDR3 spans 15 amino acids. Trimming took off 1 base at V and 4 bases at J, with 14 bases between the two ends. CDR3 protein: CASSLNIGVGETQYF. The CDR3 DNA sequence: TGCGCCAGCAGCTTGAATATTGGGGTAGGAGAGACCCAGTACTTC. The entire variable domain, with the rest obtained from reference TRBV5-1 and TRBJ2-5, is as follows: KAGVTQTPRYLIKTRGQQVTLSCSPISGHRSVSWYQQTPGQGLQFLFEYFSETQRNKGNFPGRFSGRQFSNSRSEMNVSTLELGDSALYLCASSLNIGVGETQYFGPGTRLLVL.

This chain connects TRBV27 to TRBJ2-5, with 13 bases matching TRBD2. The CDR3 loop spans 15 amino acids. With 4 bases clipped from V and 7 bases from J, the junction kept 6 bases outside the gene matches. Germline CDR1 is MNHEY and CDR2 is SMNVEV (reference sequence). The CDR3 DNA follows: TGTGCCAGCAGTTCACTAGCGGGGGGGCCTGGGACCCAGTACTTC. Protein product: CASSSLAGGPGTQYF.

This clonotype was counted a few times. The gene calls are TRBV5-5 and TRBJ1-1, with D possibly being TRBD1 (5 bases). Deletions cut 3 bases from V and 0 bases from J, with 9 bases between. Germline CDR1 is SGHKS and CDR2 is YYEKEE (reference sequence). There are 14 residues in the CDR3. In nucleotides, the CDR3 is TGTGCCAGCAGCTGGGACGGCATGAACACTGAAGCTTTCTTT. Amino acid sequence: CASSWDGMNTEAFF.

The rearrangement uses TRBV7-2 and TRBJ1-6; D unclear. The CDR3 runs 15 residues. V shed 1 base and J shed 3 bases, with 7 bases lying between them. The V gene's germline CDR1 is SGHTA and CDR2 FQGNSA. In DNA form, the CDR3 reads TGTGCCAGCAGCTTAGAGCGGAACTATAATTCACCCCTCCACTTT. It codes for CASSLERNYNSPLHF.

The chain is built from TRBV6-2 or TRBV6-3 and TRBJ1-2, with a tentative D call TRBD1 (5 bases). Deletions cut 0 bases from V and 4 bases from J, with 12 bases between. CDR3 length: 15 residues. CDR1 and CDR2 from the germline V gene are MNHEY and SVGEGT. This CDR3 is CASSYSGRRSYGYTF. Here the CDR3 DNA reads TGTGCCAGCAGTTACTCGGGACGGCGCAGCTATGGCTACACCTTC.

The table lists this clonotype with a few counts. The CDR3 DNA reads TGTGCCAGCAGCTCCTTTGAGCAGTTCTTC. Translated, it gives CASSSFEQFF. The genes are TRBV7-9 and TRBJ2-1, with D uncertain. V lost 4 bases and J 9 bases, leaving 4 bases between the germline ends. CDR3 length equals 10 residues. CDR1 and CDR2 from the germline V gene are SEHNR and FQNEAQ (reference sequence). Using reference TRBV7-9 and TRBJ2-1 for the parts outside the CDR3, the full variable domain is DTGVSQNPRHKITKRGQNVTFRCDPISEHNRLYWYRQTLGQGPEFLTYFQNEAQLEKSRLLSDRFSAERPKGSFSTLEIQRTEQGDSAMYLCASSSFEQFFGPGTRLTVL.

This clonotype was observed at least ten times. V is TRBV7-8 and J is TRBJ2-7; tentative D call: TRBD1 (6 bases). The germline V and J ends were trimmed by 3 bases and 3 bases, with 12 bases remaining between them. CDR3 length equals 14 residues. Per germline, CDR1 SGHVS and CDR2 FQNEAQ. CDR3 residues: CASSFYRVNYEQYF. In DNA form, the CDR3 reads TGTGCCAGCAGCTTCTACAGGGTAAACTACGAGCAGTACTTC.